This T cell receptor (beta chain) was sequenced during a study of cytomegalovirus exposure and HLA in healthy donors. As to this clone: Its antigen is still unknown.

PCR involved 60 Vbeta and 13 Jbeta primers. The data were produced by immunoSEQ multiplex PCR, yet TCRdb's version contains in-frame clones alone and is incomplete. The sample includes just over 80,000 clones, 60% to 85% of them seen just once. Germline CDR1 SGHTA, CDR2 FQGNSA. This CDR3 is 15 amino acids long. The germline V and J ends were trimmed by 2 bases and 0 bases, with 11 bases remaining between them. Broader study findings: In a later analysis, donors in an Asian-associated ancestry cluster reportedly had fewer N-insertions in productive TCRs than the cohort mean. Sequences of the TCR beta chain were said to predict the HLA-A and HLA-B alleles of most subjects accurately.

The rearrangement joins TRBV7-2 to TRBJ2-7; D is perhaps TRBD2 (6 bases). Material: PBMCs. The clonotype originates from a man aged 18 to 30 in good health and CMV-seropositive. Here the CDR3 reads CASSLLAESSYEQYF. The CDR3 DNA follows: TGTGCCAGCAGCTTATTAGCGGAAAGCTCCTACGAGCAGTACTTC.